Detailed here is one TCR beta chain. Its cognate antigen is unknown. This entry is derived from a study of vaccination and CD4 T cells after COVID-19. Across the study: Overlapping spike peptides of SARS-CoV-2, HCoV-NL63, HCoV-OC43 and HCoV-229E stimulated the cells.

Losses at the gene ends were 1 base for V and 6 bases for J; bases not matched to a gene: 6. The length of the CDR3 is 14 residues. Germline loops: CDR1 SGHAT, CDR2 FQNNGV. Cultured CD4+ T-cell DNA underwent Oncomine TCR Beta short-read sequencing. TCRdb redid the calling of the PCR reads with MiXCR, one entry per CDR3 protein. The sample holds about 5,500 distinct CDR3 sequences, roughly 78% seen once. Noted treatment: roughly nine-day PBMC culture with coronavirus spike peptide pools or control peptides (ViraFEST assay). ViraFEST expanded antigen-specific T cells with peptide pools, then sequenced TCRs. PCR positivity was dated March to December 2020, before US Alpha, Beta and Delta variants.

The chain employs TRBV11-2 and TRBJ2-7; 7 nucleotides align to TRBD1. Sequenced input: CD4+ T cells from blood, cultured in vitro. This receptor was obtained from a human donor who had recovered from COVID-19. Here the CDR3 DNA reads TGTGCCAGCAGCTTAGGGGGCAGGGGGATCGAGCAGTACTTC. Its protein is CASSLGGRGIEQYF. The whole variable domain, filled in from reference TRBV11-2 and TRBJ2-7, reads EAGVAQSPRYKIIEKRQSVAFWCNPISGHATLYWYQQILGQGPKLLIQFQNNGVVDDSQLPKDRFSAERLKGVDSTLKIQPAKLEDSAVYLCASSLGGRGIEQYFGPGTRLTVT.